What follows describes a single TCR beta chain. Its antigen is still unknown. These data originate in a study of OX40 agonist ivuxolimab in advanced cancers. Study at large: Three patients, one with hepatocellular carcinoma and two with cutaneous melanoma, responded partially. Overall study findings and caveats: With doses of 0.1-3.0 mg/kg, partial responders showed among the lowest clonal expansion.

The germline V gene has CDR1 SGDLS and CDR2 YYNGEE. The CDR3 is 15 amino acids. V was trimmed by 4 bases and J by 5 bases, leaving 18 bases between them. The assay was immunoSEQ multiplex PCR, and TCRdb's table has in-frame clones only and misses some. The repertoire holds about 120,000 clones, with roughly 95% as singletons. This clonotype originated in an adult with an advanced solid tumor such as melanoma, head and neck, liver or kidney cancer. Specimen: CD4+ or CD8+ T cells sorted from blood, collected in a trial of the OX40 agonist ivuxolimab. The chain links TRBV9 to TRBJ1-2; D may be TRBD1 (5 bases). This CDR3 is CASSTNTGIIYGYTF. Written as DNA, the CDR3 is TGTGCCAGCAGCACAAACACAGGCATAATTTATGGCTACACCTTC.